This T cell receptor beta chain was sequenced in a study of cytomegalovirus exposure and HLA in healthy donors (dated by TCRdb to about 2017). Background on the whole study: An earlier analysis of fewer than 750 of the donors reported 276 Gb of sequence data and 95 million to 140 million unique TCR beta sequences obtained from around 180 million T cells. Four or five DR-DQ haplotypes were treated as single units for association and clustering because of strong linkage in the cohort. To predict cytomegalovirus infection status, the study combined high-throughput TCR immunosequencing, statistical association of individual TCRs with disease status, and machine learning. HLA typing covered class I and class II loci at four-digit resolution. The number of typed donors differed by locus: roughly 629-640 for A, B, C, DRB1 and DQB1; some 500 for DQA1; around 580 for DPA1; and 400 to 480 for DPB1. Along with the roughly 670-subject first cohort, a separate validation cohort of around 110 different subjects was used. To study patterns of TCR occurrence, a later analysis re-analyzed previously published TCR beta repertoires from 500 to 850 donors and added high-resolution HLA genotyping. In an earlier analysis of 500 to 650 of the donors, high-throughput TCR beta sequencing was used to judge whether each TCR beta V gene segment behaved as functional or pseudogenic. The genetic ancestry cluster associated with self-reported Caucasian donors included 81% of the roughly 410 genotyped donors. Genome-wide SNP genotypes for about three fifths of the roughly 670 donors were used in a later genetic analysis, which treated that subset as a discovery cohort. Rather than drawing on any new phenotypic data, the later analysis identified candidate immune exposures from TCR beta sequences and the way those sequences occurred across donors. Donor age, sex, ethnicity and CMV serostatus were compiled together with the repertoire data. Among roughly 370 genotyped donors of the cohort, an average of approximately 240,000 unique TCR beta nucleotide sequences were sequenced per donor, around 20% of them non-productive. All discovery cohort repertoires had been generated using a single sequencing platform. The study used immunosequencing to profile the T cell repertoires of under 700 subjects and linked those repertoires to cytomegalovirus serostatus. An early release covering 550 to 700 HLA-typed donors comprised approximately 290 gigabases of sequencing data and around 80 million unique TCR sequences. The study aimed to test whether signatures of past pathogen exposure could be identified by cataloging public T cell receptors.

The CDR3 sequence holds 14 residues, the cysteine and phenylalanine included. The kept DNA is CDR3 alone, 42 bases in frame from the first base. CDR1 and CDR2, looked up from the germline V gene (reference sequence), are MNHEY and SMNVEV. Trimming at the junction amounts to 8 bases on V and 0 bases on J, and the germline ends lie 11 bases apart. This clone occurred once. Its antigen remains undetermined. No much larger clone is present one base from it, and per-base qualities are unavailable. On the study overall, not on this receptor specifically: Compared with the 666-donor mean, donors in an Asian-associated ancestry cluster had fewer N-insertions in productive TCRs, according to a later genetic analysis. In both the original and validation cohorts, the classifier was reported to diagnose cytomegalovirus status with high specificity and sensitivity. A later analysis found that TCR association rates varied across HLA loci, with DRB1 alleles showing the most associated TCRs and HLA-C alleles the fewest. In vitro tests confirmed that three of the cytomegalovirus-associated TCR beta chains recognize cytomegalovirus antigens. A further reported finding was that TCR beta sequences accurately predicted the HLA-A and HLA-B alleles for most subjects in the first cohort. In a later analysis, around 15,000 TCR beta sequences were associated with specific HLA alleles at a false discovery rate of 0.05. This cohort had only TCR beta chains sequenced, and the lack of alpha or paired-chain data limited which features could be detected. Because some donors lacked HLA typing at each locus, the association tests relied only on the typed subset. The authors suggested that the approach could potentially be extended to other disease states and immunological phenotypes. The study gave a list of some 150 TCR beta chains associated with cytomegalovirus. Correlated functional status among segregating V segments might be attributable to linkage disequilibrium, but an unknown experimental factor could not be ruled out. While some public TCRs were present in many individuals, most TCR sequences turned up only very rarely across donors. In a later analysis, most CMV-associated TCR beta chains were found to appear HLA-restricted, with HLA associations seemingly driven largely by CMV exposure. Some IMGT-functional V segments, including TRBV6-2 and TRBV6-3, could not be distinguished by the 87-base-pair reads and were therefore excluded. Presence/absence analyses assumed roughly uniform sequencing depth across donors, an assumption that may not hold. In a later analysis, several top co-occurrence clusters were reported to appear linked to parvovirus B19, influenza, CMV and Epstein-Barr virus. The sequencing pipeline was judged likely to have produced a cluster of highly shared sequence variants as a technical artifact. An association between a missense DCLRE1C variant and V-gene and J-gene trimming of TCR beta chains was found in a later genetic analysis and replicated in an independent cohort. In an earlier analysis of some 540 of the donors, most TCR beta V segments appeared in productive rearrangements about 87% or about 30% of the time, broadly matching IMGT annotations. In a later analysis, HLA-associated TCR beta chains were found to be more clonally expanded and to have lower generation probabilities than equally common non-associated chains. For the cohort, immune exposure information was limited to CMV serostatus. Strong co-occurrence of HLA alleles, especially DR and DQ, made assigning TCR associations to individual alleles difficult. Around 16 rarely observed V segments, including chromosome 9 orphons, were excluded from the earlier analysis of a few hundred of the donors because counts were too low.

Preparation of the library involved the immunoSEQ multiplex PCR assay. For the multiplex PCR, a mixture combining 60 forward primers for TCR Vbeta segments and 13 reverse primers for TCR Jbeta segments was used. A multiplex PCR assay on genomic DNA amplified the CDR3 region of rearranged TCR beta genes. The amplified TCR beta libraries were sequenced on the Illumina HiSeq System as 87-base-pair reads. The original pipeline was this. In a later analysis, around 80 million unique TCR beta chains were counted across the roughly 670 repertoires, and roughly 11 million of these chains were shared by at least two donors. Raw reads were error-corrected and collapsed into unique sequences by a nearest-neighbor algorithm in which closely related sequences were merged to remove PCR and sequencing errors. Alignment of CDR3 sequences to IMGT reference sequences was used to assign V, D and J gene segments. Each retained sequence needed at least a six-nucleotide match to both a V gene segment and a J gene segment. Rearrangements were classified as productive when the CDR3 lacked stop codons and remained in frame with V and J, and all other rearrangements were classified as non-productive. CDR3 was defined according to IMGT convention as the region running from the second conserved V-encoded cysteine to the conserved J-encoded phenylalanine. In an earlier analysis of around 570 of the donors, sequences lacking an unambiguous match to a single V gene segment were excluded. In an earlier analysis of several hundred of the donors, V segments were called functional above 56.7% productive rearrangements and were called segregating when the between-donor standard deviation exceeded 5%. A statistical classification framework was built for diagnosing cytomegalovirus status from the catalog of TCR beta chain sequences. In a later analysis, TCR nucleotide sequences were compared against IMGT/GENE-DB human TR gene sequences so that V and J genes could be assigned. A later analysis assigned CDR3 sequences and most-parsimonious VDJ recombination scenarios with the TCRdist pipeline. In a later analysis, each TCR beta chain was defined by its CDR3 amino acid sequence together with its V-gene family, and reads without a unique V-gene family were excluded. To address suspected cross-contamination and a sequencing artifact, a later analysis removed approximately 600 highly shared, low-generation-probability nucleotide sequences. In a later analysis, a clonal expansion index for each public chain was calculated from normalized within-repertoire ranks of inferred template counts. In a later analysis, generation probabilities were computed using a VDJ recombination model fitted to out-of-frame rearrangements, and the results were checked against IGoR. Hypergeometric tests were used in a later analysis to score TCR-TCR, TCR-HLA and TCR-CMV co-occurrence, with a repertoire-size bias correction applied to the TCR pairs. To estimate false discovery rates, a later analysis permuted the HLA or CMV assignments 20 times. In a later analysis, co-occurring TCRs were grouped using DBSCAN, with TCRdist sequence similarity added in when clustering inside HLA-allele-positive subsets. Co-occurrence clustering excluded repertoires with fewer than 30,000 or more than 120,000 public chains, plus five with anomalous nucleotide sharing. TCRdb took this table from immuneACCESS and kept in-frame rearrangements with V and J called. Such tables lack part of the clones; where checked against another copy, unresolved V genes explain under half of the gap, and the rest is unexplained. V and J calls and clone size are as listed in that table; D and trimming were resolved from the DNA. This sample gives about 140,000 clones in total; 60% to 85% of them show up just once. The ten largest make up 2.8% of the sample.

In total, fewer than 750 healthy bone marrow donors made up the cohort. At the time of sampling, all cohort members were nominally healthy, though unrecorded immune exposures were likely present. The donor was CMV seronegative and was included in the group of a few hundred seronegative cohort members. A peripheral blood sample was provided by each donor, and peripheral blood mononuclear cells were used for TCR beta sequencing. Genomic DNA extraction from the blood cell samples was performed with the Qiagen DNeasy Blood Extraction Kit. Recombination connected TRBV27 to TRBJ1-3, and TRBD1 may be the D gene, going by 5 matching bases. This TCR was sampled from a male donor in good health and CMV-seronegative. Sequenced input: PBMCs. The DNA reads TGTGCCAGCTCTCGCGGGGGCTCTGGAAACACCATATATTTT. This translates into CASSRGGSGNTIYF.